The T cell receptor beta chain described here comes from a study of blood T cell repertoires in COVID-19. CDR1 and CDR2 (germline): SGHTA, FQGNSA. Trimming left V 1 base short and J 3 bases short, with 13 bases between. CDR3 length equals 15 residues. Profiling relied on immunoSEQ multiplex PCR, and the TCRdb table lists in-frame clones only, not all of them. The table shows approximately 200,000 clones, with approximately 90% occurring only once. The study assigned cohorts using participant-reported clinical history. The V call is TRBV7-2, the J call TRBJ2-7; maybe TRBD1 (6 bases). Sequencing was done on a sample of PBMCs or T cells enriched from blood (not recorded which). The source is a young man who had recovered from COVID-19. In DNA form, the CDR3 reads TGTGCCAGCAGCTTAGTCAGGGGAGAGAACTACGAGCAGTACTTC. Amino acids: CASSLVRGENYEQYF.